Shown below are 3 T cell receptor beta chains from a single sample sequenced in a study of identical twins. TCRdb reanalysed the 5' RACE reads using MiXCR and keeps one entry per CDR3 protein. This table holds 540,000 or so distinct CDR3 sequences, 20% to 25% found once. These data also featured in a second study, about yellow fever vaccine responses in identical twins.

The sequenced material came from CD4+ T cells sorted from blood. The receptors come from a woman under 30 in good health.

The gene calls are TRBV12-5 and TRBJ2-2; 9 bases agree with TRBD2. CDR1 and CDR2 (germline): LGHNT, FRNRAP. Losses at the gene ends were 2 bases for V and 7 bases for J; bases not matched to a gene: 11. There are 17 residues in the CDR3. This CDR3 is CASGLSPGLAHIGELFF. The CDR3 DNA is TGTGCTAGTGGTTTGAGTCCGGGACTAGCTCATATCGGGGAGCTGTTTTTT.

This chain links TRBV29-1 with TRBJ2-1, with D maybe TRBD2 (6 bases). The CDR3 covers 19 residues. Trimming took 3 bases from V and 0 from J, leaving 24 bases between them. Looked up from germline, CDR1 is SQVTM and CDR2 is ANQGSEA. The CDR3, as DNA: TGCAGCGTTGAGAGCAGATTGGTTAGCGGTGGAAGCTCCTACAATGAGCAGTTCTTC. It is translated as CSVESRLVSGGSSYNEQFF.

This rearrangement joins TRBV12-3 or TRBV12-4 to TRBJ2-7, with 9 bases fitting TRBD2. V dropped 8 bases and J dropped 4; count of bases not matched to a gene: 9. This CDR3 contains 14 residues. The chain's CDR3 is CASANSGSGYEQYF. The CDR3 DNA reads as TGTGCCAGCGCAAATAGCGGGAGTGGTTACGAGCAGTACTTC.